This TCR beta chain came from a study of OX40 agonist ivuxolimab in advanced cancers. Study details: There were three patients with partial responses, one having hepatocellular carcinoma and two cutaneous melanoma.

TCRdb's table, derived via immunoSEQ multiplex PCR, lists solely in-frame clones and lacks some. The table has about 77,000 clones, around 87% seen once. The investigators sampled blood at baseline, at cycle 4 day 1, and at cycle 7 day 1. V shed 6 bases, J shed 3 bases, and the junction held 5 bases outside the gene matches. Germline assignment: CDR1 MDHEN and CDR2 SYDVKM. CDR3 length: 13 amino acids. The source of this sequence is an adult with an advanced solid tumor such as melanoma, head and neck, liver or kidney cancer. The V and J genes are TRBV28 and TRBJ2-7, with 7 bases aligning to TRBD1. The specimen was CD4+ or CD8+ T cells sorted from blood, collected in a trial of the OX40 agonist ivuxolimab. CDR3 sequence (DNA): TGTGCCAGCAGGGGGCAGGGGGACTACGAGCAGTACTTC. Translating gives CASRGQGDYEQYF.